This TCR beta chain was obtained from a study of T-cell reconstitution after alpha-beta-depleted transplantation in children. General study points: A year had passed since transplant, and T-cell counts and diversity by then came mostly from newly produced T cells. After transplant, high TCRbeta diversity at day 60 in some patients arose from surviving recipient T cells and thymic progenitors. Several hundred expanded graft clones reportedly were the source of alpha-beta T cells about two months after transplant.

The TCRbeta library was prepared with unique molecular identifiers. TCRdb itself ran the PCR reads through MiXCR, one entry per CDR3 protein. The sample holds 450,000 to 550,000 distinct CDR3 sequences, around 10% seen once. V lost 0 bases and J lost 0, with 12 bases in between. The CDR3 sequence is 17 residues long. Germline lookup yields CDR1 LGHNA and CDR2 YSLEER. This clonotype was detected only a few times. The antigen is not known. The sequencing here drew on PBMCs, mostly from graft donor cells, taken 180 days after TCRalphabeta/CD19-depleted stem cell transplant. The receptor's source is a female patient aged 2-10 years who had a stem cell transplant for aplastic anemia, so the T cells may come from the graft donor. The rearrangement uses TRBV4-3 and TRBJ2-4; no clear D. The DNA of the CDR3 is TGCGCCAGCAGCCAAGATCAATTCCCCGTAGCCAAAAACATTCAGTACTTC. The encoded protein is CASSQDQFPVAKNIQYF.